These 13 T cell receptor beta chains originate from one sample sequenced in a study of T cells in Graves' hyperthyroidism and ophthalmopathy. Researchers took RNA transcripts and amplified the TCR beta CDR3 regions from them. When the TCR CDR3 underwent first-round RT-PCR, the HTBI primer set was used. MiXCR was run by TCRdb on the multiplex PCR reads, yielding one entry per CDR3 protein. The repertoire has around 290,000 distinct CDR3 sequences, 13% of them found once; the top ten carry approximately 7.8%. Sequencing used blood. All receptors come from a woman in her twenties or thirties with Graves' hyperthyroidism that later progressed to Graves' ophthalmopathy.

This clonotype was recorded at least ten times. This chain connects TRBV7-3 to TRBJ1-1; no clear D gene. The CDR3 length is 14 residues. Germline V gene sequence: CDR1 SGHTA, CDR2 FQGTGA. Deletions cut 5 bases from V and 4 bases from J, with 14 bases between. Here the CDR3 DNA reads TGTGCCAGCAGCCAAGTGGGGAGTTCCACTGAAGCTTTCTTT. It encodes CASSQVGSSTEAFF.

This clonotype was recorded at least ten times. The rearrangement uses TRBV11-2 and TRBJ2-3, with 9 bases matching TRBD2. Losses at the gene ends were 4 bases for V and 2 bases for J; bases not matched to a gene: 4. The CDR3 has 15 amino acids. The germline gives CDR1 SGHAT, CDR2 FQNNGV. CDR3 DNA sequence: TGTGCCAGCAGCTCTACTAGCGGGCTCACAGATACGCAGTATTTT. Protein: CASSSTSGLTDTQYF.

This clonotype was counted at least ten times. The rearrangement joins TRBV2 to TRBJ2-3; 8 bases map to TRBD2. Trimming cost V 7 bases and J 4 bases; bases outside gene matches: 10. The CDR3 covers 15 residues. Germline CDR1 is SNHLY and CDR2 is FYNNEI. Here the CDR3 reads CASTQAGGGADTQYF. The CDR3 bases are TGTGCCAGCACGCAGGCGGGAGGCGGAGCAGATACGCAGTATTTT.

Many counts were recorded for this clonotype. The J gene is TRBJ2-7, the V gene TRBV13; the match to TRBD2 covers 7 bases. Germline V gene sequence: CDR1 PRHDT, CDR2 FYEKMQ (reference sequence). The CDR3 has 14 amino acids. With 5 bases clipped from V and 1 base from J, the junction kept 5 bases outside the gene matches. The CDR3 sequence is CASSQSGKSYEQYF. The CDR3 DNA reads as TGTGCCAGCAGCCAAAGCGGGAAGTCCTACGAGCAGTACTTC.

This clonotype was observed many times. The rearrangement joins TRBV3-1 to TRBJ2-3; D might be TRBD1 (6 bases). The germline CDR1 and CDR2 sequences are LGHDT and YNNKEL (reference sequence). This CDR3 contains 14 residues. Trimming cost V 1 base and J 8 bases, with 13 bases left between them. CDR3 loop: CASSQGTGKGTQYF. The CDR3 bases are TGTGCCAGCAGCCAAGGTACAGGGAAGGGTACGCAGTATTTT.

This clonotype has more than one count but fewer than ten. The chain joins TRBV10-3 to TRBJ2-1; 7 positions match TRBD2. This CDR3 has 15 residues. The trim removed 7 bases at V and 5 bases at J, leaving 11 bases unmatched. From germline, CDR1 is ENHRY and CDR2 SYGVKD. The CDR3: CAIMRVGTTNNEQFF. CDR3 nucleotide sequence: TGTGCCATCATGAGGGTAGGGACTACTAACAATGAGCAGTTCTTC.

This clonotype has more than one count but fewer than ten. Being one base from a much bigger clone, this may be a read error. The chain joins TRBV7-2 to TRBJ2-1; 7 bases are shared with TRBD1. The CDR3 consists of 14 residues. Germline V gives CDR1 SGHTA, CDR2 FQGNSA. V was clipped by 5 bases and J by 5 bases; unmatched bases: 6. The CDR3 region is CASSPRRGNNEQFF. DNA for the CDR3: TGTGCCAGCAGCCCCCGCAGGGGGAACAATGAGCAGTTCTTC.

This clonotype was seen repeatedly, ten times or more. This chain uses TRBV10-2 with TRBJ2-1; 9 nucleotides line up with TRBD2. Germline CDR1 WSHSY, CDR2 SAAADI. The CDR3 contains 15 residues. V lost 6 bases, J lost 7 bases, and 10 bases stayed unmatched. As DNA, the CDR3 is TGCGCCAGCAGAAAACCGGGACTAGCTAGAAATGAGCAGTTCTTC. Protein sequence: CASRKPGLARNEQFF.

The chain links TRBV28 to TRBJ2-3; 10 nucleotides line up with TRBD2. From germline, CDR1 is MDHEN and CDR2 SYDVKM. With V trimmed by 6 bases and J by 4 bases, 19 bases remained unmatched. This CDR3 has 19 residues. This CDR3 reads CASSTASQTASGGPDTQYF. The CDR3 coding sequence is TGTGCCAGCAGCACCGCCAGCCAAACCGCTAGCGGGGGTCCAGATACGCAGTATTTT.

A remark on this clonotype: The junction departs from germline at one end; a sequencing error may be responsible. This chain joins TRBV7-9 and TRBJ2-3; a possible D gene is TRBD1 (6 bases). Per the germline V gene, CDR1 is SEHNR and CDR2 is FQNEAQ (reference sequence). The CDR3 runs 16 residues. The CDR3 is CASSLRDKASTDTQYF. The CDR3 DNA reads TGCGCCAGCAGCTTGAGGGACAAGGCTAGCACAGATACGCAGTATTTT.

This clonotype was seen at least ten times. The chain recombines TRBV7-9 with TRBJ2-7; D may be TRBD2 (6 bases). CDR3 length: 15 amino acids. Trimming removed 2 bases at V and 2 bases at J, with 13 bases between. Germline V gene lookup returns CDR1 SEHNR and CDR2 FQNEAQ (reference sequence). The CDR3 spells CASSLKASVTYEQYF. The CDR3 bases are TGTGCCAGCAGCTTAAAGGCTAGCGTCACCTACGAGCAGTACTTC.

In this sample, this clonotype turned up many times. The V gene is TRBV7-8, the J gene TRBJ2-3, with a weak D call TRBD1 (5 bases). The CDR3 has 14 residues. Trimming shortened V by 5 bases and J by 6 bases, and 15 bases separated the two germline ends. Germline loops: CDR1 SGHVS, CDR2 FQNEAQ. The CDR3 loop reads CASSPGDRQDTQYF. In nucleotides, the CDR3 is TGTGCCAGCAGCCCTGGGGATCGACAGGATACGCAGTATTTT.

In its sample, this clonotype was seen a few times. The V call is TRBV4-2, the J call TRBJ1-4; D unclear. The CDR3 contains 11 residues. The germline V gene has CDR1 LGHNA and CDR2 YNFKEQ. V was cut by 4 bases and J by 8 bases, with 5 bases left in between. The CDR3 is CASSPSEKLFF. Written as DNA, the CDR3 is TGTGCCAGCAGCCCCAGCGAAAAACTGTTTTTT.